A single sample gave rise to the 2 T cell receptor beta chains below, sequenced in a study of cytomegalovirus exposure and HLA in healthy donors (dated by TCRdb to 2016 to 2017). The protocol used for the library was the immunoSEQ multiplex PCR assay. A mixture of 60 forward primers for TCR Vbeta segments and 13 reverse primers for TCR Jbeta segments was used in the multiplex PCR. Held by TCRdb, this immuneACCESS table contains in-frame sequences only and omits some clones. Under half of the omission traces to an unresolved V gene where checked; the cause of the rest is unknown. The sample table contains 150,000 or so clones; only one count was recorded for about two thirds of them. The ten most abundant clones make up approximately 1.6% of the sample. Sequencing used PBMCs. The receptors derive from a woman aged 18-29 years in good health and CMV-seronegative.

This chain uses TRBV19 with TRBJ2-1; 10 nucleotides line up with TRBD1. The germline CDR1 and CDR2 sequences are LNHDA and SQIVND (reference sequence). The CDR3 is 14 amino acids. Losses at the gene ends were 5 bases for V and 7 bases for J; bases not matched to a gene: 5. The CDR3 DNA is TGTGCCAGTAGTCTACGGACAGGGGGGAATGAGCAGTTCTTC. It codes for CASSLRTGGNEQFF.

The chain couples TRBV5-1 to TRBJ2-1, with D possibly being TRBD1 (6 bases). The CDR3 consists of 15 residues. The germline gives CDR1 SGHRS, CDR2 YFSETQ. Deletions cut 2 bases from V and 2 bases from J, with 11 bases between. The CDR3 DNA reads TGCGCCAGCAGCTTAACCGGGACAACCTACAATGAGCAGTTCTTC. Amino acids: CASSLTGTTYNEQFF.